The 8 T cell receptor beta chains below come from one sample, sequenced in a study of somatic mutations in cytotoxic T cells in rheumatoid arthritis. This table comes from immunoSEQ multiplex PCR, and its TCRdb copy is limited to in-frame clones, with some not included. The sample includes approximately 12,000 clones, roughly 74% of them seen just once. The sample taken for sequencing was CD8+ T cells sorted from blood. These receptors were collected from a woman between 35 and 50 years old in good health.

V is TRBV9 and J is TRBJ2-1; unclear D gene. Trimming pared 3 bases from V and 4 bases from J, leaving 8 bases between. Looked up from germline, CDR1 is SGDLS and CDR2 is YYNGEE. The CDR3 sequence is 13 residues long. CDR3: CASSGPGYNEQFF. CDR3 coding DNA: TGTGCCAGCAGCGGACCAGGATACAATGAGCAGTTCTTC.

The chain carries TRBV6-1 and TRBJ2-5; 7 bases map to TRBD1. The CDR3 contains 15 residues. With V trimmed by 8 bases and J by 13 bases, 22 bases remained unmatched. Germline CDR1 is MNHNS and CDR2 is SASEGT. CDR3 residues: CASSPFTGAGDSGYF. The CDR3 DNA sequence: TGTGCCAGCTCCCCCTTTACGGGCGCCGGGGACAGTGGGTACTTC.

This chain uses TRBV6-4 with TRBJ1-5, with a weak D call TRBD1 (5 bases). Per germline, CDR1 MRHNA and CDR2 SNTAGT. This CDR3 has 15 residues. The V end lost 3 bases, the J end lost 6 bases, and 15 bases lay between the germline ends. CDR3 in amino acids: CASSEDPGASQPQHF. The CDR3 DNA is TGTGCCAGCAGTGAGGACCCCGGGGCTAGTCAGCCCCAGCATTTT.

The rearrangement uses TRBV30 and TRBJ1-5; TRBD1 matches 7 bases. Germline V lookup: CDR1 GTSNPN, CDR2 SVGIG (reference sequence). The CDR3 length is 16 residues. Trimming took 3 bases from V and 1 from J; bases not matched to a gene: 9. The CDR3 nucleotides read TGTGCCTGGAGCCACCCTACAGGGGTCAGCAATCAGCCCCAGCATTTT. It is translated as CAWSHPTGVSNQPQHF.

The rearrangement links TRBV7-3 to TRBJ1-1, with D possibly matching TRBD1 (5 bases). This CDR3 spans 12 amino acids. Germline CDR1 and CDR2: SGHTA and FQGTGA. V dropped 5 bases and J dropped 8 bases, with 12 bases sitting between them. CDR3 loop: CASSHPGGEAFF. CDR3 sequence (DNA): TGTGCCAGCAGCCATCCCGGGGGGGAAGCTTTCTTT.

This chain joins TRBV28 and TRBJ2-1; D may match TRBD1 or TRBD2 (6 bases each). This CDR3 region has 16 residues. The germline V gene encodes CDR1 MDHEN and CDR2 SYDVKM. Trimming left V 7 bases short and J 2 bases short, with 18 bases between. The CDR3 loop reads CASTRWGATTYNEQFF. In DNA form, the CDR3 reads TGTGCCAGCACCCGATGGGGGGCGACCACCTACAATGAGCAGTTCTTC. Variable domain in full (rest from reference TRBV28 and TRBJ2-1): DVKVTQSSRYLVKRTGEKVFLECVQDMDHENMFWYRQDPGLGLRLIYFSYDVKMKEKGDIPEGYSVSREKKERFSLILESASTNQTSMYLCASTRWGATTYNEQFFGPGTRLTVL.

This clone showed up just a few times. This rearrangement joins TRBV27 to TRBJ1-5; perhaps TRBD1 as D (6 bases). The CDR3 extends over 13 amino acids. Trimming took off 4 bases at V and 4 bases at J, with 8 bases between the two ends. Germline V gene lookup returns CDR1 MNHEY and CDR2 SMNVEV (reference sequence). This chain's CDR3 is CASSSTGNQPQHF. For the CDR3, the DNA is TGTGCCAGCAGTTCTACAGGGAATCAGCCCCAGCATTTT.

The rearrangement links TRBV4-2 to TRBJ2-3; TRBD2 agrees at 9 bases. V was pared by 7 bases and J by 1 base, with 3 bases of the junction left unmatched. The CDR3 has 14 residues. Germline V lookup: CDR1 LGHNA, CDR2 YNFKEQ. The CDR3 loop is CASKASGGTDTQYF. In DNA form, the CDR3 reads TGTGCCAGCAAAGCTAGCGGGGGCACAGATACGCAGTATTTT.